This is a list of T cell receptor beta chains from one sample in a study of T cell responses to AZD1222 COVID-19 vaccine. Using immunoSEQ multiplex PCR, the repertoire was profiled, and TCRdb retains in-frame clones only, with some absent. The table shows fewer than 200,000 clones, with approximately 92% occurring only once. The sequenced sample was peripheral blood, obtained on day 0 of AZD1222 vaccination. The receptor set was obtained from an adult in good health. Each CDR3 is given with its conserved first and last residue. The D gene is left open where the match is weak. Only some rows state a clone size, as once, few, many or a class for expanded clones.

size	J	D	V	length	CDR3	DNA
NA	TRBJ2-7	TRBD2	TRBV3-1/TRBV3-2	16	CASSQGGLAGVYEQYF	TGTGCCAGCAGCCAAGGGGGACTAGCGGGGGTCTACGAGCAGTACTTC
NA	TRBJ1-5	TRBD1	TRBV11-2	13	CASSTDRVQPQHF	TGTGCCAGCAGCACCGACAGGGTTCAGCCCCAGCATTTT
few	TRBJ2-2	TRBD1	TRBV9	15	CASSVWTGGTGELFF	TGTGCCAGCAGCGTCTGGACAGGGGGCACCGGGGAGCTGTTTTTT
once	TRBJ1-1	NA	TRBV10-3	13	CAITLTDGGEAFF	TGTGCCATCACTCTGACGGACGGGGGTGAAGCTTTCTTT
once	TRBJ1-5	NA	TRBV3-1/TRBV3-2	16	CASSQEGPGRNQPQHF	TGTGCCAGCAGCCAAGAGGGACCGGGGAGGAATCAGCCCCAGCATTTT
NA	TRBJ1-5	NA	TRBV29-1	13	CSASEGGVQPQHF	TGCAGCGCAAGTGAGGGCGGGGTTCAGCCCCAGCATTTT
NA	TRBJ2-1	NA	TRBV25-1	14	CASSGGGGATMAFF	TGTGCCAGCAGTGGAGGTGGGGGGGCGACGATGGCGTTCTTC
NA	TRBJ2-1	NA	TRBV19	12	CASSRGNNEQFF	TGTGCCAGTAGTAGAGGAAACAATGAGCAGTTCTTC
NA	TRBJ1-2	NA	TRBV10-3	13	CAISEGDTYGYTF	TGTGCCATCAGTGAAGGGGATACCTATGGCTACACCTTC
NA	TRBJ2-2	TRBD1	TRBV7-2	15	CASSSFGQGTGELFF	TGTGCCAGCAGCTCCTTCGGACAGGGGACCGGGGAGCTGTTTTTT
few	TRBJ2-3	NA	TRBV23-1	16	CASSQFRLGTADTQYF	TGCGCCAGCAGTCAATTCAGACTAGGAACGGCAGATACGCAGTATTTT
NA	TRBJ1-1	NA	TRBV12-5	14	CASSFGGMNTEAFF	TGTGCTAGTTCTTTCGGGGGCATGAACACTGAAGCTTTCTTT
NA	TRBJ2-3	NA	TRBV19	17	CASTPGGVVKGTDTQYF	TGTGCCAGTACGCCCGGGGGAGTAGTAAAGGGCACAGATACGCAGTATTTT
NA	TRBJ2-1	TRBD2	TRBV6-2/TRBV6-3	14	CASSQAGGPDEQFF	TGTGCCAGCAGCCAAGCGGGGGGGCCGGATGAGCAGTTCTTC
NA	TRBJ2-7	NA	TRBV4-2	20	CASSQAPQGISAGSLGEQYF	TGTGCCAGCAGCCAAGCCCCCCAAGGTATCTCGGCCGGGTCTTTAGGCGAGCAGTACTTC
NA	TRBJ1-2	NA	TRBV19	16	CASRTQGKFTNYGYTF	TGTGCCAGTAGAACTCAGGGGAAATTCACTAACTATGGCTACACCTTC
NA	TRBJ1-1	NA	TRBV7-9	13	CASSLDARTEAFF	TGTGCCAGCAGCTTAGACGCTAGGACTGAAGCTTTCTTT
NA	TRBJ1-1	NA	TRBV24-1	13	CATSGTLGTEAFF	TGTGCCACCAGTGGGACCTTGGGCACTGAAGCTTTCTTT
NA	TRBJ1-2	NA	TRBV28	12	CASSAGNYGYTF	TGTGCCAGCAGTGCAGGGAACTATGGCTACACCTTC
NA	TRBJ2-5	NA	TRBV9	13	CASSVEGDETQYF	TGTGCCAGCAGCGTAGAGGGCGACGAGACCCAGTACTTC
NA	TRBJ2-1	NA	TRBV5-1	15	CASSLAESSYNEQFF	TGCGCCAGCAGCTTGGCGGAGAGCTCCTACAATGAGCAGTTCTTC
NA	TRBJ1-1	NA	TRBV30	11	CAWAINTEAFF	TGTGCCTGGGCGATTAACACTGAAGCTTTCTTT
NA	TRBJ1-2	TRBD1	TRBV5-1	14	CASSLRGPGDGYTF	TGCGCCAGCAGCCTCAGGGGGCCTGGTGATGGCTACACCTTC
NA	TRBJ1-1	NA	TRBV12-3/TRBV12-4	12	CASSSRGFEAFF	TGTGCCAGCAGTTCCAGGGGATTTGAAGCTTTCTTT
NA	TRBJ1-4	NA	TRBV24-1	15	CATSDPALGMEKLFF	TGTGCCACCAGTGATCCAGCCCTAGGTATGGAAAAACTGTTTTTT
NA	TRBJ2-5	TRBD1	TRBV12-5	14	CASGPTGGEETQYF	TGTGCTAGTGGTCCGACAGGGGGGGAAGAGACCCAGTACTTC
few	TRBJ2-2	NA	TRBV7-3	12	CASAMDTGELFF	TGTGCCAGCGCCATGGACACCGGGGAGCTGTTTTTT
few	TRBJ1-2	NA	TRBV12-2	15	CASRLILVRRYGYTF	TGTGCAAGTCGCTTAATCTTGGTGAGAAGATATGGCTACACCTTC
once	TRBJ1-3	NA	TRBV2	15	CASTLDASSGNTIYF	TGTGCCAGCACCTTGGACGCGAGCTCTGGAAACACCATATATTTT
NA	TRBJ1-5	TRBD1	TRBV6-4	13	CASSDAGGQPQHF	TGTGCCAGCAGTGACGCAGGGGGACAGCCCCAGCATTTT
NA	TRBJ1-1	TRBD1	TRBV4-3	17	CASSPQATDRGWTEAFF	TGCGCCAGCAGCCCACAAGCGACTGACAGGGGGTGGACTGAAGCTTTCTTT
NA	TRBJ1-1	NA	TRBV21-1	16	CASSNSPTPRDTEAFF	TGTGCCAGCAGCAACTCCCCGACCCCGAGGGACACTGAAGCTTTCTTT
NA	TRBJ1-2	NA	TRBV15	14	CATSRDAGIYGYTF	TGTGCCACCAGCAGAGACGCAGGGATCTATGGCTACACCTTC
NA	TRBJ1-5	NA	TRBV28	13	CASRTGAGQPQHF	TGTGCCAGCAGGACAGGTGCGGGTCAGCCCCAGCATTTT
NA	TRBJ2-2	NA	TRBV19	15	CASRNNGGNTGELFF	TGTGCCAGTAGGAACAACGGGGGTAACACCGGGGAGCTGTTTTTT
NA	TRBJ2-3	NA	TRBV27	15	CASSLVNSRPDTQYF	TGTGCCAGCAGTTTAGTCAACTCAAGACCAGATACGCAGTATTTT
NA	TRBJ2-1	NA	TRBV15	15	CATSRDRWVEGEQFF	TGTGCCACCAGCAGAGATCGGTGGGTCGAGGGTGAGCAGTTCTTC
NA	TRBJ1-1	NA	TRBV28	16	CASSLRGMGQNTEAFF	TGTGCCAGCAGTTTAAGAGGGATGGGGCAGAACACTGAAGCTTTCTTT
NA	TRBJ1-2	NA	TRBV19	16	CASSITRRPSPYGYTF	TGTGCCAGTAGTATTACGCGACGGCCATCGCCATATGGCTACACCTTC
NA	TRBJ2-3	NA	TRBV4-3	14	CASSQDDRTDTQYF	TGCGCCAGCAGCCAAGATGATAGGACAGATACGCAGTATTTT
NA	TRBJ2-7	TRBD2	TRBV18	17	CASSPMETSGRASEQYF	TGTGCCAGCTCACCAATGGAAACTAGCGGGAGGGCCAGCGAGCAGTACTTC